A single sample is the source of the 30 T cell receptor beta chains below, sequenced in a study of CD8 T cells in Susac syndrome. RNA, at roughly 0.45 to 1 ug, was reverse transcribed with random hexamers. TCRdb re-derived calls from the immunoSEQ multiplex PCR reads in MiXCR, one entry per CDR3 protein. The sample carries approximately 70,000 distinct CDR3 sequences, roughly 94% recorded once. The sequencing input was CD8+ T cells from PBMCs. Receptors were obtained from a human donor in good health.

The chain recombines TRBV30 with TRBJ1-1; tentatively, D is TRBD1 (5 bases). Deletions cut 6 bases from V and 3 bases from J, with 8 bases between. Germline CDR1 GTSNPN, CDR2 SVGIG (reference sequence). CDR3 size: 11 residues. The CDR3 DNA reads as TGTGCCTGCCGGGGGGACACTGAAGCTTTCTTT. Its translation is CACRGDTEAFF.

DNA for the CDR3: TGTGCCAGCAGCGATAAACTTGGACGGAGCGGCTCTGGGGCCAACGTCCTGACTTTC. It specifies CASSDKLGRSGSGANVLTF. The J gene is TRBJ2-6, the V gene TRBV5-4; TRBD2 might be the D (5 bases). V lost 4 bases to trimming and J lost 0 bases, with 20 bases between them. The CDR3 covers 19 residues. Looked up from germline, CDR1 is SGHNT and CDR2 is YYREEE (reference sequence).

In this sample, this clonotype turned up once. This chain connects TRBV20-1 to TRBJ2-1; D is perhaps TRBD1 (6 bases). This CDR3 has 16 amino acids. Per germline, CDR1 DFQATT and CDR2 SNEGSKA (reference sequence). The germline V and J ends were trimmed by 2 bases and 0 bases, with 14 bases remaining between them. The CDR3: CSARRLGAPSYNEQFF. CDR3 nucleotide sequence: TGCAGTGCTAGAAGATTGGGGGCCCCCTCCTACAATGAGCAGTTCTTC.

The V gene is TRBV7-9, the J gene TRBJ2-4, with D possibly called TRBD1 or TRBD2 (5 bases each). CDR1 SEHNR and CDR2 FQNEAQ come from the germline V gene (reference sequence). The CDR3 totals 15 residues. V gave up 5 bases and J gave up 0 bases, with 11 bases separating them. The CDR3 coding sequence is TGTGCCAGCAGCCGCACAGGACTAGCCAAAAACATTCAGTACTTC. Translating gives CASSRTGLAKNIQYF.

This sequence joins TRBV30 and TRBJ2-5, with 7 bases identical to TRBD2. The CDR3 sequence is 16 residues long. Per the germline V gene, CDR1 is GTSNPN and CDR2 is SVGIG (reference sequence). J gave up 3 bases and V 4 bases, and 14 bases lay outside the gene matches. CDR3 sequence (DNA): TGTGCCTGGACCCTAGGATTGAGCGGGGTGGAAGAGACCCAGTACTTC. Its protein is CAWTLGLSGVEETQYF.

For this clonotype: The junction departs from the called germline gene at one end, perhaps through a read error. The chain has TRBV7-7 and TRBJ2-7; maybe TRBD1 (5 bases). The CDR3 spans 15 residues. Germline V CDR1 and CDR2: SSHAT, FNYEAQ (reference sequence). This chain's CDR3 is CASSLGTGAVYEQYF. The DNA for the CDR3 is TGTGCTAGCAGCTTAGGAACAGGTGCGGTCTACGAGCAGTACTTC.

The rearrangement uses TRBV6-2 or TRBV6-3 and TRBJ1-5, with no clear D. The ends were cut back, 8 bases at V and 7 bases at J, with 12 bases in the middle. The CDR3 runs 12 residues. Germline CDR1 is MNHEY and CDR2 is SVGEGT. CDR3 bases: TGTGCCAGCGCTTTTTTAGACCAGCCCCAGCATTTT. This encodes CASAFLDQPQHF.

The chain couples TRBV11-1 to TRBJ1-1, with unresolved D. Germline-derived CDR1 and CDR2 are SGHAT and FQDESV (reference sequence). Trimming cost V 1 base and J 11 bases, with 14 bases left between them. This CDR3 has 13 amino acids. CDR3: CASSLVGGTRAFF. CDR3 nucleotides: TGTGCCAGCAGCTTAGTAGGAGGTACCAGGGCTTTCTTT. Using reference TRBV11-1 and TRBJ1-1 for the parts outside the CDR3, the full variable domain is EAEVAQSPRYKITEKSQAVAFWCDPISGHATLYWYRQILGQGPELLVQFQDESVVDDSQLPKDRFSAERLKGVDSTLKIQPAELGDSAMYLCASSLVGGTRAFFGQGTRLTVV.

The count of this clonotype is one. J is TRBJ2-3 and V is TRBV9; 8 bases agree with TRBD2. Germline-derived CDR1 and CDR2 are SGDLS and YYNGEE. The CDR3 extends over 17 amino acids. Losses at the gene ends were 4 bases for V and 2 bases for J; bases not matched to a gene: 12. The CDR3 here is CASSSPRGGPNTDTQYF. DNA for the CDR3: TGTGCCAGCAGCTCCCCCCGCGGGGGGCCAAACACAGATACGCAGTATTTT.

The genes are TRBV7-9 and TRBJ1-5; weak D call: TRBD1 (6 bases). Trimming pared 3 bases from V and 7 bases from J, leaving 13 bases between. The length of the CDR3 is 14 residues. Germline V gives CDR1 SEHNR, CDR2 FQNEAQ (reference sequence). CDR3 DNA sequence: TGTGCCAGCAGCTTGGGGGGCTTCAAGCAGCCCCAGCATTTT. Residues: CASSLGGFKQPQHF.

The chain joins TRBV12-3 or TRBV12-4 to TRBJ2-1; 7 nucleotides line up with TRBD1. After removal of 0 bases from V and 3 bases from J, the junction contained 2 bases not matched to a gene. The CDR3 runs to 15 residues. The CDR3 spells CASSLARDSYNEQFF. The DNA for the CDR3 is TGTGCCAGCAGTTTAGCACGGGACAGCTACAATGAGCAGTTCTTC.

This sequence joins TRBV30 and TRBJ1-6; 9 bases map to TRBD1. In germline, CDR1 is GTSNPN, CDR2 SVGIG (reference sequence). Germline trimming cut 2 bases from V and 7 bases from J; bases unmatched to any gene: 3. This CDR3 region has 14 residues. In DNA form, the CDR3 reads TGTGCCTGGAGTACGGGACAGGGAAATTCACCCCTCCACTTT. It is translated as CAWSTGQGNSPLHF.

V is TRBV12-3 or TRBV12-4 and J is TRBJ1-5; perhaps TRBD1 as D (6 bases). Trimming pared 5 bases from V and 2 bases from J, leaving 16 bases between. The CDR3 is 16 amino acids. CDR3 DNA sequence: TGTGCCAGCAGTACTACAGGGAATAGCGGCAATCAGCCCCAGCATTTT. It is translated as CASSTTGNSGNQPQHF.

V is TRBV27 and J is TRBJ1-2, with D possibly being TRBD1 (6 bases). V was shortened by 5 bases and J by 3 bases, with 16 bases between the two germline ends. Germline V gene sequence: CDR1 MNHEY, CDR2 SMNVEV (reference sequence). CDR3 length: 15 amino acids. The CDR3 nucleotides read TGTGCCAGCAGTCAGTTGCGGGACACCGACTATGGCTACACCTTC. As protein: CASSQLRDTDYGYTF.

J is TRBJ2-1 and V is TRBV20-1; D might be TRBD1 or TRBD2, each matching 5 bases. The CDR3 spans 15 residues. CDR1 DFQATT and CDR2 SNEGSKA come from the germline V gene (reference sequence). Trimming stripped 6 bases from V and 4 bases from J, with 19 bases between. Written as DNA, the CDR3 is TGCAGTGCCGTGGAATTGGGGGTCTTGTACAATGAGCAGTTCTTC. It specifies CSAVELGVLYNEQFF.

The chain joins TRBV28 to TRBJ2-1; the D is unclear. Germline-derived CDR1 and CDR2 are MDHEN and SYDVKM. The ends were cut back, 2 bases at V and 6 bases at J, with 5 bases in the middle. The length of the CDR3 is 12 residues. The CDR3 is CASSLAFNEQFF. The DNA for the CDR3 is TGTGCCAGCAGTTTAGCGTTCAATGAGCAGTTCTTC.

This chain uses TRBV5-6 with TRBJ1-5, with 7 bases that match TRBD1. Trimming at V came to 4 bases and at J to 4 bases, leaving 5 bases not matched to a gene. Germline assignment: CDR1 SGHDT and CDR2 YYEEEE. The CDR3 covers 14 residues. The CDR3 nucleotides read TGTGCCAGCAGCGTGGGACAGCTTAATCAGCCCCAGCATTTT. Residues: CASSVGQLNQPQHF. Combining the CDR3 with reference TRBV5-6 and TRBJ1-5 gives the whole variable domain DAGVTQSPTHLIKTRGQQVTLRCSPKSGHDTVSWYQQALGQGPQFIFQYYEEEERQRGNFPDRFSGHQFPNYSSELNVNALLLGDSALYLCASSVGQLNQPQHFGDGTRLSIL.

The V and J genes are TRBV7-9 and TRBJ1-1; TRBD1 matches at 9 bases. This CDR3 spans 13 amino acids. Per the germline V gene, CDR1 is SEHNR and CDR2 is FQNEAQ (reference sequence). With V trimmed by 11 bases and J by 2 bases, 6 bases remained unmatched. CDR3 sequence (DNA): TGTGCCTTCCTACAGGGGGCTAACACTGAAGCTTTCTTT. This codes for CAFLQGANTEAFF. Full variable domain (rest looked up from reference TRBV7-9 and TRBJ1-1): DTGVSQNPRHKITKRGQNVTFRCDPISEHNRLYWYRQTLGQGPEFLTYFQNEAQLEKSRLLSDRFSAERPKGSFSTLEIQRTEQGDSAMYLCAFLQGANTEAFFGQGTRLTVV.

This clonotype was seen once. The CDR3 nucleotides read TGTGCCAGCACCCGTCTTTATTCACCCCTCCACTTT. Its translation: CASTRLYSPLHF. J is TRBJ1-6 and V is TRBV2; D ambiguous. Trimming stripped 7 bases from V and 8 bases from J, with 9 bases between. CDR3 size: 12 residues. CDR1 and CDR2 from the germline V gene are SNHLY and FYNNEI.

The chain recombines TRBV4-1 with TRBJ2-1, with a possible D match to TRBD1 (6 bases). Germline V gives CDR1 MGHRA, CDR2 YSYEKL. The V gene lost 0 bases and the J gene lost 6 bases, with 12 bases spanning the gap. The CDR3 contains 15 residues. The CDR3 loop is CASSQDRGSVNEQFF. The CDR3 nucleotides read TGCGCCAGCAGCCAAGACAGGGGCTCTGTCAATGAGCAGTTCTTC.

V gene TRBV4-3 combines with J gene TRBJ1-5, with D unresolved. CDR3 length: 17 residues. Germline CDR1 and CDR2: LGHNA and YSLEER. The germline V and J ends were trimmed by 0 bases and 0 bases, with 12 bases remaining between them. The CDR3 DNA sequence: TGCGCCAGCAGCCAAGATTCCCAGAGCTATAGCAATCAGCCCCAGCATTTT. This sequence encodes CASSQDSQSYSNQPQHF.

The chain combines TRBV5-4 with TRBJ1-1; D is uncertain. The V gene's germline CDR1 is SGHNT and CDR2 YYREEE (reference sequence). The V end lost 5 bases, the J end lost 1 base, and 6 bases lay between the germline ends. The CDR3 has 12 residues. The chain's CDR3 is CASSQTNTEAFF. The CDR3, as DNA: TGTGCCAGCAGTCAAACGAACACTGAAGCTTTCTTT.

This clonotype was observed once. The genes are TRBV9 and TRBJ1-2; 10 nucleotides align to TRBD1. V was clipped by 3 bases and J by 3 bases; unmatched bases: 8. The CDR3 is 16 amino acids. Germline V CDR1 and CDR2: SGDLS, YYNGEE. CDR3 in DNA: TGTGCCAGCAGCGAGCACGGGACAGGGGATGACTATGGCTACACCTTC. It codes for CASSEHGTGDDYGYTF.

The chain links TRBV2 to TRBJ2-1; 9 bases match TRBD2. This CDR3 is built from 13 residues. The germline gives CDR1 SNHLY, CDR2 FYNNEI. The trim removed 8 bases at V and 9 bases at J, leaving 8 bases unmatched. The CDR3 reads CASWPAGGVEQFF. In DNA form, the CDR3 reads TGTGCCAGCTGGCCAGCGGGGGGAGTTGAGCAGTTCTTC.

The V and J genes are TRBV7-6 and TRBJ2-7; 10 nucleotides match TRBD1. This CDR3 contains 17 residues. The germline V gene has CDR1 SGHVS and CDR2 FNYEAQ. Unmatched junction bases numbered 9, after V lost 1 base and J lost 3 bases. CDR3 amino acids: CASSLEGGQGTVYEQYF. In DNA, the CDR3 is TGTGCCAGCAGCTTAGAAGGGGGACAGGGGACAGTCTACGAGCAGTACTTC.

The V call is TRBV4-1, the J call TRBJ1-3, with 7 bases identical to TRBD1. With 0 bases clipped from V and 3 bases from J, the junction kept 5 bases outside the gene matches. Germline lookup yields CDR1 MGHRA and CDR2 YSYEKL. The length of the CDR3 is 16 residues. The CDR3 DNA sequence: TGCGCCAGCAGCCAAGATCCCCAGGGGGTTGGAAACACCATATATTTT. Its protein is CASSQDPQGVGNTIYF.

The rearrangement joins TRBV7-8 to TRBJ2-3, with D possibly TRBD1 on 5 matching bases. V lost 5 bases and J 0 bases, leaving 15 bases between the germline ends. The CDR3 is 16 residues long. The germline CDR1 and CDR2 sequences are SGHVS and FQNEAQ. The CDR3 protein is CASSTTRATSTDTQYF. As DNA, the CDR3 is TGTGCCAGCAGCACCACCAGGGCTACTAGCACAGATACGCAGTATTTT.

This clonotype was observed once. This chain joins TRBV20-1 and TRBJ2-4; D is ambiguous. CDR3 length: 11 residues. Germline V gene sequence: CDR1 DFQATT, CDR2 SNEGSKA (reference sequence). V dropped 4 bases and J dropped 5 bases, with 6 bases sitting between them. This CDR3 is CSATYQNIQYF. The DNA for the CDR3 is TGCAGTGCTACGTACCAAAACATTCAGTACTTC.

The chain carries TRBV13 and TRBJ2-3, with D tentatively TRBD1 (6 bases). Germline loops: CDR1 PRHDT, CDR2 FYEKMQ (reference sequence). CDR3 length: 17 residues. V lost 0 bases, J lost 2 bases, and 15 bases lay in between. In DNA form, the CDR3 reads TGTGCCAGCAGCTTAGGCGGGGAAGGGGGACCCACAGATACGCAGTATTTT. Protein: CASSLGGEGGPTDTQYF.

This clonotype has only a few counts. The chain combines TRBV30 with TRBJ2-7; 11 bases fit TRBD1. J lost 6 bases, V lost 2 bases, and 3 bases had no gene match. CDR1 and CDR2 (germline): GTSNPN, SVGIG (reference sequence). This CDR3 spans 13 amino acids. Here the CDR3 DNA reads TGTGCCTGGAGTCCGGGACAGGGGGTCGAGCAGTACTTC. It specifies CAWSPGQGVEQYF.